This T cell receptor (beta chain) is drawn from a study of blood T cell repertoires in COVID-19. This CDR3 has 15 amino acids. Per the germline V gene, CDR1 is KGHSY and CDR2 is FQNENV. V was clipped by 4 bases and J by 5 bases; unmatched bases: 8. In the authors' methods: Reference gene primer amplification in the assay estimated nucleated cell counts. Assay: immunoSEQ multiplex PCR; the TCRdb copy retains only in-frame clones and omits some. Clonal size and the V and J genes are those of that table, whereas D and trimming came from the DNA. Of over 45,000 clones in the sample, around four fifths were seen once.

The V call is TRBV16, the J call TRBJ1-1; 9 bases fit TRBD1. The clonotype was recovered from a man aged 60 to 69 with active COVID-19. The source material was peripheral blood. CDR3 nucleotide sequence: TGTGCCAGCAGCCCCGAGACAGGGGGAGGTACTGAAGCTTTCTTT. It translates to CASSPETGGGTEAFF.